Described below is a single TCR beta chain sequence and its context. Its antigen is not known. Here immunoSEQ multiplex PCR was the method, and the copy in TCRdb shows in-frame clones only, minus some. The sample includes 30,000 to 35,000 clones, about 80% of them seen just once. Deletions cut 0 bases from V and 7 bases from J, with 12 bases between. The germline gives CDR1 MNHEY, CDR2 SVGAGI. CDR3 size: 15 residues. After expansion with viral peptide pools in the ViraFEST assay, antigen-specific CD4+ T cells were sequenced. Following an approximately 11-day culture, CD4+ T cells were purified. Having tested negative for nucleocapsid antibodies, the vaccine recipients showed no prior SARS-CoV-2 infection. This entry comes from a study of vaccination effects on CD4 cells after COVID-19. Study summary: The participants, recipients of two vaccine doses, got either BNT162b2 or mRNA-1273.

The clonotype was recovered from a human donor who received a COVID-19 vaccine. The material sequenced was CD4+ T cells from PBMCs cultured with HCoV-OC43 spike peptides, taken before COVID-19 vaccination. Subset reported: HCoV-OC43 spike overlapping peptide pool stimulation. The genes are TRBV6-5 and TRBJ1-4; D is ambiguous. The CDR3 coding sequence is TGTGCCAGCAGTTACTCGCGGGGTATTGGTGAAAAACTGTTTTTT. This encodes CASSYSRGIGEKLFF.